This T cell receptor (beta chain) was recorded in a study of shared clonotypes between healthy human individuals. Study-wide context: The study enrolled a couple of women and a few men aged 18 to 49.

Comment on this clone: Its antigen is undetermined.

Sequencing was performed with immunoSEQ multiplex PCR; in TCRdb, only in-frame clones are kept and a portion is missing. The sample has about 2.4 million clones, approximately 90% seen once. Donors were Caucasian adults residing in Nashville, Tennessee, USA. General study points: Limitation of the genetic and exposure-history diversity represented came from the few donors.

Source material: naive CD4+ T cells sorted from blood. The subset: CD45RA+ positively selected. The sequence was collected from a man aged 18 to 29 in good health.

CDR3 sequence reads: CASSLEARGEETQYF. CDR3 DNA sequence: TGTGCCAGCAGCTTAGAGGCGCGGGGGGAAGAGACCCAGTACTTC. The J gene is TRBJ2-5, the V gene TRBV7-6, with 8 bases fitting TRBD2. Germline V lookup: CDR1 SGHVS, CDR2 FNYEAQ. There are 15 residues in the CDR3. V was pared by 1 base and J by 3 bases, with 4 bases of the junction left unmatched.